These 32 T cell receptor beta chains were sequenced from one sample in a study of cytomegalovirus exposure and HLA in healthy donors. The repertoire was sequenced with immunoSEQ multiplex PCR; TCRdb's copy has only in-frame clones and lacks some. The sample contains roughly 100,000 clones, about 95% of which appear only once. Sequences were obtained from PBMCs. The receptors derive from a young woman in good health and CMV-seronegative.

V and J are TRBV30 and TRBJ2-7; tentatively, D is TRBD2 (5 bases). V was clipped by 3 bases and J by 5 bases, with 23 bases between them. CDR1 is GTSNPN, CDR2 SVGIG, per germline (reference sequence). The CDR3 is made up of 16 amino acids. The CDR3 reads CAWRRSPDGVSNEQYF. CDR3 in DNA: TGTGCCTGGAGACGCTCTCCGGACGGGGTAAGTAACGAGCAGTACTTC.

Of note for this clone: At one end, the junction sequence differs from germline, possibly due to a read error. This chain joins TRBV19 and TRBJ2-7, with 8 bases that match TRBD1. The CDR3 loop spans 15 amino acids. Germline V CDR1 and CDR2: LNHDA, SQIVND (reference sequence). The DNA for the CDR3 is TGTGCCAGTAGTCTAGCCAGGGGGCGCATGTACGAGCAGTACTTT. This translates into CASSLARGRMYEQYF. Filled out from reference TRBV19 and TRBJ2-7, the complete variable domain reads DGGITQSPKYLFRKEGQNVTLSCEQNLNHDAMYWYRQDPGQGLRLIYYSQIVNDFQKGDIAEGYSVSREKKESFPLTVTSAQKNPTAFYLCASSLARGRMYEQYFGPGTRLTVT.

This chain joins TRBV4-3 and TRBJ2-3, with D unresolved. The V gene lost 0 bases and the J gene lost 1 base, with 11 bases spanning the gap. CDR1 is LGHNA, CDR2 YSLEER, per germline. This CDR3 region has 16 residues. The CDR3 sequence: CASSQETAAGTDTQYF. The DNA of the CDR3 is TGCGCCAGCAGCCAAGAGACTGCAGCCGGCACAGATACGCAGTATTTT.

This rearrangement joins TRBV27 to TRBJ2-1, with TRBD2 matching over 13 bases. From germline, CDR1 is MNHEY and CDR2 SMNVEV (reference sequence). The CDR3 sequence is 17 residues long. V lost 5 bases to trimming and J lost 8 bases; unmatched junction nucleotides: 12. The CDR3 DNA is TGTGCCAGCAGTACCGGGACTAGCGGGGCTCACGTCGATGAGCAGTTCTTC. This translates into CASSTGTSGAHVDEQFF.

CDR3 sequence (DNA): TGTGCCAGCTACTCAACAGGGTTCTTCGCTTTCTTT. Protein: CASYSTGFFAFF. J is TRBJ1-1 and V is TRBV30, with TRBD1 as a possible D gene (6 bases). Trimming took 8 bases from V and 11 from J, leaving 21 bases between them. Per the germline V gene, CDR1 is GTSNPN and CDR2 is SVGIG (reference sequence). The CDR3 is made up of 12 amino acids. Complete variable domain (other parts from reference TRBV30 and TRBJ1-1): SQTIHQWPATLVQPVGSPLSLECTVEGTSNPNLYWYRQAAGRGLQLLFYSVGIGQISSEVPQNLSASRPQDRQFILSSKKLLLSDSGFYLCASYSTGFFAFFGQGTRLTVV.

CDR3 nucleotide sequence: TGTGCCAGCAGCGTAGGACAGGACTACGAGCAGTACTTC. Translating it yields CASSVGQDYEQYF. The chain couples TRBV9 to TRBJ2-7, with a tentative D call TRBD1 (6 bases). Germline lookup yields CDR1 SGDLS and CDR2 YYNGEE. V lost 0 bases and J lost 3, with 7 bases in between. This CDR3 is 13 amino acids long. Combining the CDR3 with reference TRBV9 and TRBJ2-7 gives the whole variable domain DSGVTQTPKHLITATGQRVTLRCSPRSGDLSVYWYQQSLDQGLQFLIQYYNGEERAKGNILERFSAQQFPDLHSELNLSSLELGDSALYFCASSVGQDYEQYFGPGTRLTVT.

This rearrangement joins TRBV4-1 to TRBJ2-1; 10 bases are shared with TRBD2. Looked up from germline, CDR1 is MGHRA and CDR2 is YSYEKL. With V trimmed by 1 base and J by 9 bases, 9 bases remained unmatched. The CDR3 covers 16 residues. CDR3 DNA sequence: TGCGCCAGCAGCCAAGGCCTAGCGGGAGCGTCTACTGAGCAGTTCTTC. This gives the protein CASSQGLAGASTEQFF.

The rearrangement links TRBV4-1 to TRBJ2-1; TRBD2 matches 9 bases. Unmatched junction bases numbered 1, after V lost 0 bases and J lost 4 bases. CDR1 is MGHRA, CDR2 YSYEKL, per germline. The CDR3 is 15 amino acids. The CDR3 here is CASSQETSGYNEQFF. The CDR3 DNA follows: TGCGCCAGCAGCCAAGAAACTAGCGGGTACAATGAGCAGTTCTTC.

The chain joins TRBV6-1 to TRBJ2-3; no firm D call. Germline-derived CDR1 and CDR2 are MNHNS and SASEGT. The CDR3 has 12 residues. Trimming left V 5 bases short and J 6 bases short, with 9 bases between. The CDR3 nucleotides are TGTGCCAGCAGTCATACCCGGGATACGCAGTATTTT. As protein: CASSHTRDTQYF.

This clone was recorded only once. V gene TRBV7-6 combines with J gene TRBJ2-7; 8 bases match TRBD1. The V segment lost 5 bases and the J segment 3 bases; nucleotides outside the gene matches: 9. This CDR3 spans 15 amino acids. Per germline, CDR1 SGHVS and CDR2 FNYEAQ. The CDR3 sequence is CASSNPGTGYYEQYF. The DNA for the CDR3 is TGTGCCAGCAGCAATCCCGGGACAGGATACTACGAGCAGTACTTC.

The gene calls are TRBV6-5 and TRBJ1-1, with no clear D. The CDR3 sequence is 12 residues long. The ends were cut back, 10 bases at V and 4 bases at J, with 13 bases in the middle. Germline-derived CDR1 and CDR2 are MNHEY and SVGAGI. As DNA, the CDR3 is TGTGCCACCCAACGGGAGAGCACTGAAGCTTTCTTT. Amino acids: CATQRESTEAFF.

The V call is TRBV7-3, the J call TRBJ1-1, with TRBD1 matching over 11 bases. CDR3 size: 16 residues. CDR1 SGHTA and CDR2 FQGTGA come from the germline V gene. V lost 5 bases to trimming and J lost 5 bases; unmatched junction nucleotides: 10. In nucleotides, the CDR3 is TGTGCCAGCAGCAAATGGACAGGGGGCGCAGAAACTGAAGCTTTCTTT. Translating gives CASSKWTGGAETEAFF.

The chain joins TRBV19 to TRBJ1-5; D gene unclear. The CDR3 has 13 residues. Trimming removed 5 bases from V and 6 bases from J, with 11 bases in between. Germline V gives CDR1 LNHDA, CDR2 SQIVND (reference sequence). CDR3 DNA: TGTGCCAGTAGTCGGGGTGCGATTCAGCCCCAGCATTTT. Amino acid sequence: CASSRGAIQPQHF.

The rearrangement joins TRBV2 to TRBJ1-5; the D gene is possibly TRBD1 (5 bases). Trimming stripped 3 bases from V and 7 bases from J, with 10 bases between. The germline V gene encodes CDR1 SNHLY and CDR2 FYNNEI. The CDR3 runs 13 residues. CDR3 region: CASSEGGGQPQHF. The CDR3 DNA is TGTGCCAGCAGTGAGGGTGGGGGGCAGCCCCAGCATTTT.

This sequence joins TRBV4-2 and TRBJ2-1, with 13 bases lining up with TRBD2. The CDR3 consists of 15 residues. CDR1 LGHNA and CDR2 YNFKEQ come from the germline V gene. With 5 bases clipped from V and 5 bases from J, the junction kept 3 bases outside the gene matches. The CDR3 sequence: CASSSGTSGNNEQFF. The CDR3 bases are TGTGCCAGCAGCTCCGGGACTAGCGGGAACAATGAGCAGTTCTTC.

The gene calls are TRBV27 and TRBJ2-2; 7 positions agree with TRBD2. With 5 bases clipped from V and 1 base from J, the junction kept 4 bases outside the gene matches. Germline V gene lookup returns CDR1 MNHEY and CDR2 SMNVEV (reference sequence). The CDR3 spans 15 residues. CDR3 nucleotides: TGTGCCAGCAGTCCAGCGGGGATGAACACCGGGGAGCTGTTTTTT. This sequence encodes CASSPAGMNTGELFF.

V gene TRBV30 combines with J gene TRBJ1-2; D unclear. The CDR3 sequence is 13 residues long. Per the germline V gene, CDR1 is GTSNPN and CDR2 is SVGIG (reference sequence). The V gene lost 4 bases and the J gene lost 1 base, with 10 bases spanning the gap. CDR3 coding DNA: TGTGCCTGGAACCGACTCAGTAACTATGGCTACACCTTC. Its protein is CAWNRLSNYGYTF.

J is TRBJ2-5 and V is TRBV13; D unclear. The V gene lost 4 bases and the J gene lost 5 bases, with 8 bases spanning the gap. The germline V gene encodes CDR1 PRHDT and CDR2 FYEKMQ (reference sequence). The length of the CDR3 is 12 residues. CDR3 sequence reads: CASSYGKETQYF. CDR3 DNA sequence: TGTGCCAGCAGCTATGGCAAGGAGACCCAGTACTTC.

This chain joins TRBV18 and TRBJ2-1, with TRBD2 identical over 13 bases. V lost 3 bases and J lost 8; bases outside the gene matches: 4. CDR1 is KGHSH and CDR2 is LQKENI in the germline V gene. This CDR3 has 15 residues. CDR3 coding DNA: TGTGCCAGCTCACCCGGGACTAGCGGGAACCATGAGCAGTTCTTC. Its protein product is CASSPGTSGNHEQFF.

The rearrangement uses TRBV5-6 and TRBJ1-5; 9 bases map to TRBD1. Per the germline V gene, CDR1 is SGHDT and CDR2 is YYEEEE. The trim removed 4 bases at V and 1 base at J, leaving 3 bases unmatched. The CDR3 contains 15 residues. The DNA for the CDR3 is TGTGCCAGCAGCGCCGGGACAGGGAGCAATCAGCCCCAGCATTTT. Translating gives CASSAGTGSNQPQHF. Full variable domain (remainder filled in from reference TRBV5-6 and TRBJ1-5): DAGVTQSPTHLIKTRGQQVTLRCSPKSGHDTVSWYQQALGQGPQFIFQYYEEEERQRGNFPDRFSGHQFPNYSSELNVNALLLGDSALYLCASSAGTGSNQPQHFGDGTRLSIL.

V and J are TRBV23-1 and TRBJ2-7; 11 positions match TRBD1. TRBV23-1 is an open reading frame whose function is uncertain. V trimming: 4 bases; J trimming: 0 bases; junction bases outside the gene matches: 8. The CDR3 covers 17 residues. The CDR3 here is CASSLNLGQGVSYEQYF. The CDR3 DNA reads as TGCGCCAGCAGTCTCAACTTGGGACAGGGGGTCTCCTACGAGCAGTACTTC.

The chain combines TRBV15 with TRBJ2-5; 12 nucleotides match TRBD2. The V gene end was trimmed by 0 bases and the J gene end by 6 bases; junction bases not matched to a gene: 14. In germline, CDR1 is LNHNV, CDR2 YYDKDF (reference sequence). The CDR3 has 19 residues. The CDR3 reads CATSRDLAGASGREKTQYF. The DNA of the CDR3 is TGTGCCACCAGCAGAGATTTGGCTGGGGCTAGCGGGAGGGAGAAGACCCAGTACTTC.

The V call is TRBV2, the J call TRBJ2-7; tentative D call: TRBD1 (6 bases). The germline V and J ends were trimmed by 4 bases and 1 base, with 11 bases remaining between them. CDR1 is SNHLY, CDR2 FYNNEI, per germline. This CDR3 contains 14 residues. Here the CDR3 reads CASSADRTSYEQYF. CDR3 DNA: TGTGCCAGCAGTGCCGACAGGACGTCCTACGAGCAGTACTTC. Drawing the rest from reference TRBV2 and TRBJ2-7, the complete variable domain is EPEVTQTPSHQVTQMGQEVILRCVPISNHLYFYWYRQILGQKVEFLVSFYNNEISEKSEIFDDQFSVERPDGSNFTLKIRSTKLEDSAMYFCASSADRTSYEQYFGPGTRLTVT.

CDR3 sequence reads: CASSLLHGTSGYEQYF. The DNA for the CDR3 is TGTGCCAGCAGCCTACTCCACGGGACTAGCGGATACGAGCAGTACTTC. The rearrangement links TRBV5-8 to TRBJ2-7, with 11 bases identical to TRBD2. There are 16 residues in the CDR3. The trim removed 4 bases at V and 4 bases at J, leaving 10 bases unmatched. Looked up from germline, CDR1 is SGHTS and CDR2 is YDEGEE. Together with reference TRBV5-8 and TRBJ2-7, the CDR3 gives the full variable domain: EAGVTQSPTHLIKTRGQQATLRCSPISGHTSVYWYQQALGLGLQFLLWYDEGEERNRGNFPPRFSGRQFPNYSSELNVNALELEDSALYLCASSLLHGTSGYEQYFGPGTRLTVT.

In this sample, this clone turned up once. J is TRBJ2-1 and V is TRBV30; D is ambiguous. Germline-derived CDR1 and CDR2 are GTSNPN and SVGIG (reference sequence). V dropped 1 base and J dropped 4 bases, with 2 bases sitting between them. The CDR3 length is 11 residues. As DNA, the CDR3 is TGTGCCTGGAGTGCTTACAATGAGCAGTTCTTC. It translates to CAWSAYNEQFF. The full variable domain, completed using reference TRBV30 and TRBJ2-1, is SQTIHQWPATLVQPVGSPLSLECTVEGTSNPNLYWYRQAAGRGLQLLFYSVGIGQISSEVPQNLSASRPQDRQFILSSKKLLLSDSGFYLCAWSAYNEQFFGPGTRLTVL.

This clone occurred once. V is TRBV18 and J is TRBJ2-7; 10 nucleotides match TRBD2. Losses at the gene ends were 0 bases for V and 5 bases for J; bases not matched to a gene: 4. The CDR3 is 15 residues long. Germline V CDR1 and CDR2: KGHSH, LQKENI. The DNA of the CDR3 is TGTGCCAGCTCACCACCAGCGGGAGGGATGGACGAGCAGTACTTC. This sequence encodes CASSPPAGGMDEQYF.

The chain links TRBV6-5 to TRBJ1-6; D is perhaps TRBD1 (5 bases). V was shortened by 10 bases and J by 9 bases, with 19 bases between the two germline ends. Germline V CDR1 and CDR2: MNHEY, SVGAGI. The CDR3 sequence is 14 residues long. The CDR3: CATDRGAESSPLHF. In DNA form, the CDR3 reads TGTGCCACCGATCGTGGGGCGGAGAGTTCACCCCTCCACTTT.

The gene calls are TRBV27 and TRBJ1-2; 8 bases line up with TRBD1. CDR1 MNHEY and CDR2 SMNVEV come from the germline V gene (reference sequence). V shed 5 bases and J 5 bases; nucleotides not matched to a gene: 13. The CDR3 spans 16 residues. CDR3 in DNA: TGTGCCAGCAGTAACGCGCCTCAGGGGGCTCGGTATGGCTACACCTTC. Its translation is CASSNAPQGARYGYTF.

The gene calls are TRBV7-9 and TRBJ2-5, with 8 bases that match TRBD2. V shed 5 bases, J shed 2 bases, and the junction held 4 bases outside the gene matches. CDR3 size: 14 residues. The germline CDR1 and CDR2 sequences are SEHNR and FQNEAQ (reference sequence). In nucleotides, the CDR3 is TGTGCCAGCAGCCCAGAGCGGGGGCAAGAGACCCAGTACTTC. Its translation is CASSPERGQETQYF.

V usage is TRBV7-2 and J usage is TRBJ2-7; 10 bases are a match to TRBD1. In germline, CDR1 is SGHTA, CDR2 FQGNSA. This CDR3 region has 15 residues. With V trimmed by 4 bases and J by 4 bases, 7 bases remained unmatched. CDR3 nucleotides: TGTGCCAGCAGCTCAAGACAGGGGGCGTGGTACGAGCAGTACTTC. Protein: CASSSRQGAWYEQYF. The complete variable domain, with remaining parts taken from reference TRBV7-2 and TRBJ2-7, reads GAGVSQSPSNKVTEKGKDVELRCDPISGHTALYWYRQSLGQGLEFLIYFQGNSAPDKSGLPSDRFSAERTGGSVSTLTIQRTQQEDSAVYLCASSSRQGAWYEQYFGPGTRLTVT.

The chain couples TRBV7-3 to TRBJ2-1; 12 nucleotides match TRBD2. This CDR3 region has 15 residues. Per the germline V gene, CDR1 is SGHTA and CDR2 is FQGTGA. Germline trimming cut 5 bases from V and 5 bases from J; bases unmatched to any gene: 4. The CDR3 protein is CASSPTSGGNNEQFF. The CDR3 DNA follows: TGTGCCAGCAGCCCGACTAGCGGGGGAAACAATGAGCAGTTCTTC.

This chain uses TRBV7-9 with TRBJ1-1; possibly TRBD1 for D (5 bases). V gave up 5 bases and J gave up 10 bases, with 17 bases separating them. Germline V gene lookup returns CDR1 SEHNR and CDR2 FQNEAQ (reference sequence). The CDR3 runs 13 residues. This chain's CDR3 is CASSENGGSGAFF. As DNA, the CDR3 is TGTGCCAGCAGCGAAAATGGGGGGTCAGGAGCTTTCTTT.